The 31 T cell receptor beta chains below were found in one sample sequenced in a study of T-cell memory formation after mild COVID-19. TCRdb ran MiXCR on the 5' RACE reads and lists one entry per CDR3 protein. The sample holds about 290,000 distinct CDR3 sequences, 15% to 20% seen once. Sequenced material: PBMCs or a T cell subset sorted from them (not recorded which). All receptors come from a man between 18 and 29 years old who had mild COVID-19 (a few samples of this study predate the infection). Cell type and time point are not known.

This clonotype occurred many times. The chain joins TRBV11-2 to TRBJ2-7; no firm D call. Germline loops: CDR1 SGHAT, CDR2 FQNNGV. The CDR3 has 12 residues. Trimming removed 3 bases at V and 5 bases at J, with 8 bases between. In DNA, the CDR3 is TGTGCCAGCAGCTTTCCTCGGGACGAGCAGTACGTC. This sequence encodes CASSFPRDEQYV.

This clonotype came up a few times. The chain employs TRBV5-6 and TRBJ2-5, with D tentatively TRBD2 (5 bases). CDR3 length equals 15 residues. CDR1 is SGHDT and CDR2 is YYEEEE in the germline V gene. With 5 bases removed from V and 5 bases from J, the gap between germline ends came to 19 bases. For the CDR3, the DNA is TGTGCCAGCAGTAGTCTAATCGGGGATGTGGAGACCCAGTACTTC. This translates into CASSSLIGDVETQYF.

In its sample, this clonotype was seen a few times. The J gene is TRBJ2-2, the V gene TRBV6-2 or TRBV6-3; D is unclear. Germline lookup yields CDR1 MNHEY and CDR2 SVGEGT. Between the trimmed V and J ends, which lost 7 bases and 4 bases, there was a span of 10 bases. This CDR3 spans 13 amino acids. The CDR3 bases are TGTGCCAGCAAAGGGTCTGGCACCGGGGAGCTGTTTTTT. Translation: CASKGSGTGELFF.

The chain recombines TRBV30 with TRBJ1-1, with a weak D call TRBD1 (5 bases). The CDR3 runs to 14 residues. Germline-derived CDR1 and CDR2 are GTSNPN and SVGIG (reference sequence). The germline V and J ends were trimmed by 2 bases and 7 bases, with 17 bases remaining between them. CDR3 coding DNA: TGTGCCTGGAGTCCCTCCGGGACGGTACTTGAAGCTTTCTTT. As protein: CAWSPSGTVLEAFF.

The chain has TRBV24-1 and TRBJ2-1; 8 bases are shared with TRBD2. The CDR3 length is 14 residues. V trimming: 9 bases; J trimming: 1 base; junction bases outside the gene matches: 4. Germline-derived CDR1 and CDR2 are KGHDR and SFDVKD. CDR3 in amino acids: CATQIAGSYNEQFF. DNA of the CDR3: TGTGCCACCCAAATAGCGGGATCCTACAATGAGCAGTTCTTC.

The chain is built from TRBV11-2 and TRBJ1-2, with D possibly being TRBD1 (5 bases). The length of the CDR3 is 14 residues. Germline CDR1 and CDR2: SGHAT and FQNNGV. The V end lost 5 bases, the J end lost 2 bases, and 12 bases lay between the germline ends. The CDR3 sequence: CASSPPGRNYGYTF. The CDR3 DNA follows: TGTGCCAGCAGCCCACCGGGACGGAACTATGGCTACACCTTC. The variable domain in full, with the rest retrieved from reference TRBV11-2 and TRBJ1-2, is EAGVAQSPRYKIIEKRQSVAFWCNPISGHATLYWYQQILGQGPKLLIQFQNNGVVDDSQLPKDRFSAERLKGVDSTLKIQPAKLEDSAVYLCASSPPGRNYGYTFGSGTRLTVV.

This clonotype was counted a few times. In nucleotides, the CDR3 is TGCGCCAGCAGCCAGCAGTGGCAGGAAAATTCACCCCTCCACTTT. This translates into CASSQQWQENSPLHF. This sequence joins TRBV4-3 and TRBJ1-6; D remains ambiguous. CDR1 LGHNA and CDR2 YSLEER come from the germline V gene. There are 15 residues in the CDR3. Deletions cut 3 bases from V and 7 bases from J, with 13 bases between.

V gene TRBV9 combines with J gene TRBJ1-1, with no clear D. This CDR3 is built from 14 residues. Germline V lookup: CDR1 SGDLS, CDR2 YYNGEE. Trimming took off 4 bases at V and 1 base at J, with 11 bases between the two ends. The CDR3 spells CASSSMGGNTEAFF. The CDR3 DNA reads as TGTGCCAGCAGCAGTATGGGAGGGAACACTGAAGCTTTCTTT.

This chain connects TRBV20-1 to TRBJ2-6; perhaps TRBD2 as D (7 bases). The CDR3 is 15 residues long. CDR1 is DFQATT and CDR2 is SNEGSKA in the germline V gene (reference sequence). The ends were cut back, 5 bases at V and 2 bases at J, with 13 bases in the middle. CDR3 DNA: TGCAGTGCTGTGGCGGGGGCGGCTGGGGCCAACGTCCTGACTTTC. Residues: CSAVAGAAGANVLTF.

This clonotype has only a few counts. The V call is TRBV7-9, the J call TRBJ2-3; no clear D. The V and J ends lost 5 bases and 6 bases respectively, with 12 bases between them. In germline, CDR1 is SEHNR, CDR2 FQNEAQ (reference sequence). The CDR3 is made up of 13 amino acids. The CDR3 DNA reads TGTGCCAGCAGCCCCACTACTAAGGATACGCAGTATTTT. Its translation: CASSPTTKDTQYF.

This clonotype was seen ten or more times. The J gene is TRBJ1-5, the V gene TRBV4-1, with unresolved D. Germline V gene lookup returns CDR1 MGHRA and CDR2 YSYEKL. V lost 1 base and J lost 4, with 11 bases in between. CDR3 length: 15 residues. The chain's CDR3 is CASSQVADENQPQHF. The CDR3 DNA is TGCGCCAGCAGCCAAGTAGCGGACGAAAATCAGCCCCAGCATTTT.

This clonotype was recorded a few times. One end of the junction is discordant with germline, which a read error may explain. The chain joins TRBV5-1 to TRBJ1-1; D is possibly TRBD1 (5 bases). The CDR3 has 16 amino acids. The germline V gene has CDR1 SGHRS and CDR2 YFSETQ. The CDR3 is CASSLGRGHLNTEAFF. The CDR3 DNA follows: TGCGCCAGCAGTTTGGGGAGGGGTCACTTGAACACTGAAGCTTTCTTT.

This clonotype has a handful of counts. The genes are TRBV20-1 and TRBJ2-1; D call uncertain. The CDR3 is made up of 19 amino acids. V dropped 1 base and J dropped 6 bases, with 28 bases sitting between them. Looked up from germline, CDR1 is DFQATT and CDR2 is SNEGSKA (reference sequence). Here the CDR3 reads CSARGGRSAMVPRVNEQFF. The DNA for the CDR3 is TGCAGTGCTAGAGGCGGCCGATCGGCTATGGTCCCAAGGGTCAATGAGCAGTTCTTC.

This chain connects TRBV6-2 or TRBV6-3 to TRBJ2-3, with 9 bases matching TRBD2. Per germline, CDR1 MNHEY and CDR2 SVGEGT. The CDR3 has 14 residues. V gave up 6 bases and J gave up 4 bases; unmatched junction bases: 5. CDR3 sequence reads: CASRISGGPDTQYF. The CDR3 DNA reads TGTGCCAGCAGGATTAGCGGGGGTCCAGATACGCAGTATTTT.

This clonotype showed up many times. The CDR3 DNA is TGTGCCAGCAGTGAACAGGCGGGGGGGCCGAGTGAGCAGTTCTTC. This encodes CASSEQAGGPSEQFF. V and J are TRBV6-1 and TRBJ2-1, with TRBD2 matching over 9 bases. Germline CDR1 reads MNHNS; CDR2 reads SASEGT. CDR3 length: 15 residues. V lost 2 bases and J lost 9; bases outside the gene matches: 8.

Concerning this clonotype itself: A read error is possible here, since a much larger clone lies one base away. The chain carries TRBV5-1 and TRBJ2-3; 8 positions match TRBD1. Germline V gene lookup returns CDR1 SGHRS and CDR2 YFSETQ. The CDR3 spans 14 residues. Written as DNA, the CDR3 is TGCGCCAGCAGCGATGGACAGGGCACAGATACGAAGTATTTT. Amino acid sequence: CASSDGQGTDTKYF.

The J gene is TRBJ2-7, the V gene TRBV7-2; TRBD2 aligns across 8 bases. CDR1 is SGHTA, CDR2 FQGNSA, per germline. V lost 5 bases and J lost 2; bases outside the gene matches: 5. This CDR3 spans 14 amino acids. CDR3 loop: CASSPVAGTYEQYV. CDR3 sequence (DNA): TGTGCCAGCAGCCCGGTAGCGGGGACCTACGAGCAGTACGTC.

This sequence joins TRBV7-2 and TRBJ2-7; TRBD1 agrees at 8 bases. The J segment lost 6 bases and the V segment lost 4 bases, leaving 8 bases of the junction unmatched. The CDR3 is 14 amino acids. Germline V gene sequence: CDR1 SGHTA, CDR2 FQGNSA. The chain's CDR3 is CASSSGQGWFEQYV. The CDR3 coding sequence is TGTGCCAGCAGCTCCGGACAGGGCTGGTTCGAGCAGTACGTC.

The rearrangement uses TRBV5-1 and TRBJ2-5; 7 positions match TRBD2. Germline V lookup: CDR1 SGHRS, CDR2 YFSETQ. V was pared by 4 bases and J by 5 bases, with 5 bases of the junction left unmatched. This CDR3 has 13 residues. CDR3 nucleotides: TGCGCCAGCAGCGCGGGGGAGGTGGAGACCCAGTACTTC. It is translated as CASSAGEVETQYF.

The gene calls are TRBV12-3 or TRBV12-4 and TRBJ1-1; D remains unclear. The CDR3 covers 12 residues. V gave up 6 bases and J gave up 11 bases, with 16 bases separating them. The DNA of the CDR3 is TGTGCCAGCAGCCCCTCCGGGCCAAGGGCTTTCTTT. Encoded protein: CASSPSGPRAFF.

The chain couples TRBV7-9 to TRBJ2-7; D uncertain. The CDR3 spans 12 residues. CDR1 is SEHNR and CDR2 is FQNEAQ in the germline V gene (reference sequence). Trimming stripped 5 bases from V and 3 bases from J, with 8 bases between. The DNA of the CDR3 is TGTGCCAGCAGCGATAACGGCTACGAGCAGTACGTC. The encoded protein is CASSDNGYEQYV.

This clonotype was detected a few times. The J gene is TRBJ1-2, the V gene TRBV5-1, with 10 bases identical to TRBD1. Germline CDR1 is SGHRS and CDR2 is YFSETQ. With 3 bases clipped from V and 7 bases from J, the junction kept 3 bases outside the gene matches. CDR3 size: 13 residues. The CDR3 here is CASSYGTGAGYTF. CDR3 in DNA: TGCGCCAGCAGCTATGGGACAGGGGCTGGCTACACCTTC.

This sequence joins TRBV12-3 or TRBV12-4 and TRBJ2-6, with TRBD1 as a possible D gene (6 bases). CDR3 length equals 17 residues. The V gene lost 6 bases and the J gene lost 0 bases, with 15 bases spanning the gap. This CDR3 reads CASRTDRTSSGANVLTF. In DNA form, the CDR3 reads TGTGCCAGCAGGACTGACAGGACCAGCTCTGGGGCCAACGTCCTGACTTTC.

This sequence joins TRBV6-5 and TRBJ1-6; D possibly corresponds to TRBD1 (5 bases). Per germline, CDR1 MNHEY and CDR2 SVGAGI. The CDR3 is 15 amino acids. The V gene lost 2 bases and the J gene lost 7 bases, with 12 bases spanning the gap. CDR3 residues: CASSYGGGGNSPLHF. As DNA, the CDR3 is TGTGCCAGCAGTTACGGTGGGGGAGGGAATTCACCCCTCCACTTT.

This clonotype was detected only a few times. The gene calls are TRBV19 and TRBJ1-1; D unclear. This CDR3 region has 16 residues. The ends were cut back, 6 bases at V and 1 base at J, with 18 bases in the middle. The germline V gene has CDR1 LNHDA and CDR2 SQIVND (reference sequence). The CDR3 sequence: CASRTTWENRNTEAFF. In nucleotides, the CDR3 is TGTGCCAGTAGGACCACTTGGGAGAATAGGAACACTGAAGCTTTCTTT.

This clonotype was counted a few times. The chain combines TRBV11-2 with TRBJ2-3; weak D call: TRBD2 (6 bases). This CDR3 spans 13 amino acids. Germline lookup yields CDR1 SGHAT and CDR2 FQNNGV. Between the trimmed V and J ends, which lost 8 bases and 9 bases, there was a span of 18 bases. CDR3 bases: TGTGCCAGCTCAAGGAGGGATTGGGGGACGCAGTATTTT. Translation: CASSRRDWGTQYF.

This clonotype was observed a handful of times. The V gene is TRBV6-2 or TRBV6-3, the J gene TRBJ1-2; 8 nucleotides line up with TRBD1. The CDR3 consists of 14 residues. Germline CDR1 MNHEY, CDR2 SVGEGT. The V gene end was trimmed by 6 bases and the J gene end by 10 bases; junction bases not matched to a gene: 13. In DNA form, the CDR3 reads TGTGCCAGCAGCCCCGGGACAGGCGCAATTTTCTACACCTTC. Translated, it gives CASSPGTGAIFYTF.

The sample holds a few counts of this clonotype. The V gene is TRBV7-3, the J gene TRBJ2-1, with D tentatively TRBD1 or TRBD2 (7 bases each). The ends were cut back, 4 bases at V and 4 bases at J, with 14 bases in the middle. Per germline, CDR1 SGHTA and CDR2 FQGTGA. The CDR3 totals 15 residues. The CDR3 DNA reads as TGTGCCAGCAGCTCAGCGGGACAGACATACAATGAGCAGTTCTTC. This translates into CASSSAGQTYNEQFF.

The chain joins TRBV12-3 or TRBV12-4 to TRBJ2-1; the match to TRBD2 covers 8 bases. This CDR3 contains 12 residues. V lost 6 bases to trimming and J lost 14 bases; unmatched junction nucleotides: 9. The CDR3 region is CASSPGGGGKFF. The CDR3 nucleotides read TGTGCCAGCAGCCCCGGGGGGGGTGGTAAGTTCTTC.

The genes are TRBV7-2 and TRBJ2-4, with TRBD2 matching over 11 bases. Germline V gives CDR1 SGHTA, CDR2 FQGNSA. The CDR3 is 17 residues long. V gave up 5 bases and J gave up 0 bases; unmatched junction bases: 6. CDR3 loop: CASSPALAGGAKNIQYF. The CDR3 DNA reads TGTGCCAGCAGCCCGGCTCTAGCGGGGGGAGCCAAAAACATTCAGTACTTC.

The chain uses TRBV12-3 or TRBV12-4 and TRBJ1-1; D possibly corresponds to TRBD1 (5 bases). This CDR3 comprises 13 residues. V shed 3 bases and J shed 7 bases, with 12 bases lying between them. The chain's CDR3 is CASSFREGSEAFF. In DNA, the CDR3 is TGTGCCAGCAGTTTCCGGGAGGGGAGTGAAGCTTTCTTT.